These T cell receptor beta chains were read from a single sample in a study of blood T cell repertoires in COVID-19. Repertoires were generated with immunoSEQ multiplex PCR, while TCRdb's copy carries only in-frame clones and drops some. The data contain about 300,000 clones, around 90% of them singletons. The sample consisted of peripheral blood. These receptor sequences come from a man aged 70-80 years with acute or convalescent COVID-19. CDR3s include the opening cysteine and the closing phenylalanine or tryptophan. Fields, in order: D gene, J gene, V gene, clone size, CDR3 protein, CDR3 DNA. A D gene is named only where the DNA matches it firmly. Size is stated for part of the rows, as once, few or many counts, or as a class when the clone is expanded.

TRBD1 | TRBJ2-2 | TRBV18 | once | CASSRTGAGELFF | TGTGCCAGCTCACGGACAGGGGCCGGGGAGCTGTTTTTT
NA | TRBJ1-1 | TRBV2 | few | CASSEASEAFF | TGTGCCAGCAGCGAAGCATCTGAGGCTTTCTTT
NA | TRBJ2-5 | TRBV3-1/TRBV3-2 | NA | CASSQGARETQYF | TGTGCCAGCAGCCAAGGTGCCCGGGAGACCCAGTACTTC
NA | TRBJ1-2 | TRBV6-5 | NA | CASTHLGEDYGYTF | TGTGCCAGCACCCATCTAGGAGAGGACTATGGCTACACCTTC
NA | TRBJ2-1 | TRBV7-2 | NA | CASSRRQINEQFF | TGTGCCAGCAGCCGTAGACAGATAAATGAGCAGTTCTTC
TRBD1 | TRBJ2-1 | TRBV12-3/TRBV12-4 | few | CASRSGQYNEQFF | TGTGCCAGCAGATCGGGACAGTACAATGAGCAGTTCTTC
NA | TRBJ2-2 | TRBV10-1 | NA | CASSGRGAGSGELFF | TGCGCCAGCAGTGGCCGGGGGGCAGGATCCGGGGAGCTGTTTTTT
TRBD1 | TRBJ2-5 | TRBV5-8 | NA | CASSLGTGGVQETQYF | TGTGCCAGCAGCTTGGGGACAGGGGGGGTCCAAGAGACCCAGTACTTC
TRBD1 | TRBJ1-1 | TRBV24-1 | NA | CATSDPRTGDTEAFF | TGTGCCACCAGTGACCCCCGGACAGGGGACACTGAAGCTTTCTTT
TRBD1 | TRBJ1-4 | TRBV19 | NA | CASSPDDRVSRKLFF | TGTGCCAGTAGTCCGGATGACAGGGTTTCACGGAAACTGTTTTTT
NA | TRBJ2-3 | TRBV6-6 | few | CASSYGGSTDTQYF | TGTGCCAGCAGTTACGGGGGGAGCACAGATACGCAGTATTTT
TRBD1 | TRBJ2-4 | TRBV24-1 | NA | CATSVTGAENIQYF | TGTGCCACCAGCGTGACAGGGGCGGAAAACATTCAGTACTTC
NA | TRBJ1-5 | TRBV30 | NA | CAWSARGNQPQHF | TGTGCCTGGAGTGCCAGGGGTAATCAGCCCCAGCATTTT
NA | TRBJ1-6 | TRBV18 | NA | CASSLETGVTLHF | TGTGCCAGCTCTCTTGAGACAGGTGTGACCCTCCACTTT
NA | TRBJ2-5 | TRBV3-1/TRBV3-2 | NA | CASSQGMIRALRHQETQYF | TGTGCCAGCAGCCAAGGGATGATCAGGGCGCTTAGGCACCAAGAGACCCAGTACTTC
TRBD2 | TRBJ2-3 | TRBV4-2 | NA | CASSQYPGTSGRWDTQYF | TGTGCCAGCAGCCAGTACCCCGGGACTAGCGGACGTTGGGATACGCAGTATTTT
TRBD2 | TRBJ2-1 | TRBV4-2 | NA | CASSPRTSGGAPYNEQFF | TGTGCCAGCAGCCCAAGGACTAGCGGGGGGGCACCCTACAATGAGCAGTTCTTC
TRBD2 | TRBJ2-3 | TRBV6-1 | NA | CASSEGAGSDTQYF | TGTGCCAGCAGTGAAGGAGCGGGGTCAGATACGCAGTATTTT
TRBD2 | TRBJ2-3 | TRBV18 | NA | CASSPRTSGSSTDTQYF | TGTGCCAGCTCACCGAGGACTAGCGGGTCTAGCACAGATACGCAGTATTTT
TRBD2 | TRBJ2-3 | TRBV7-6 | once | CASSPISGGTDTQYF | TGTGCCAGCAGCCCGATTAGCGGGGGTACAGATACGCAGTATTTT
TRBD1 | TRBJ2-7 | TRBV19 | once | CASSTGQGPYEQYF | TGTGCCAGTAGTACGGGACAGGGTCCGTACGAGCAGTACTTC
TRBD2 | TRBJ2-3 | TRBV4-3 | NA | CASSRTLLAGGPRGDTQYF | TGCGCCAGCAGCCGAACTCTACTAGCGGGGGGTCCTCGCGGAGATACGCAGTATTTT
NA | TRBJ1-2 | TRBV7-2 | NA | CASSPLRREGGYTF | TGTGCCAGCAGCCCCCTACGACGGGAGGGTGGCTACACCTTC
TRBD2 | TRBJ2-5 | TRBV5-4 | NA | CASSLGRGGLGETQYF | TGTGCCAGCAGCTTGGGGCGGGGGGGCCTCGGAGAGACCCAGTACTTC
TRBD1 | TRBJ1-5 | TRBV6-5 | NA | CASSRTGENQPQHF | TGTGCCAGCAGCAGAACAGGGGAAAATCAGCCCCAGCATTTT
TRBD1 | TRBJ1-5 | TRBV15 | NA | CATAGGINQPQHF | TGTGCCACCGCAGGGGGGATCAATCAGCCCCAGCATTTT
NA | TRBJ1-5 | TRBV28 | NA | CASSSGTLQPQHF | TGTGCCAGCAGCAGCGGGACACTTCAGCCCCAGCATTTT
NA | TRBJ1-1 | TRBV12-3/TRBV12-4 | once | CASSLKGDTEAFF | TGTGCCAGCAGTTTAAAGGGGGACACTGAAGCTTTCTTT
TRBD2 | TRBJ2-1 | TRBV6-2/TRBV6-3 | NA | CASSTSGRAYNEQFF | TGTGCCAGCAGTACTAGCGGGAGGGCCTACAATGAGCAGTTCTTC